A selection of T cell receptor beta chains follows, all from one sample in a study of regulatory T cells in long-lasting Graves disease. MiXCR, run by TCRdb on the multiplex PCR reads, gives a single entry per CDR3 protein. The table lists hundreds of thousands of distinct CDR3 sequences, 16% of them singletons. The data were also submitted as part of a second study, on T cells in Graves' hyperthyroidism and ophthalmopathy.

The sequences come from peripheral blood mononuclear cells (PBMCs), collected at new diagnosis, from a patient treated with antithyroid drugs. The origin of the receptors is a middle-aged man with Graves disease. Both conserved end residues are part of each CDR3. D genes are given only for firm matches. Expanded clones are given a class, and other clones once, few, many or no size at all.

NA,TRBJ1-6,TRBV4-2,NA,CASRPRSGADYSYNSPLHF,TGTGCCAGCAGACCAAGGAGTGGGGCAGACTACTCCTATAATTCACCCCTCCACTTT
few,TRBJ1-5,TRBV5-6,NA,CASSSPEGLSQPQHF,TGTGCCAGCAGCTCCCCCGAGGGGTTGAGTCAGCCCCAGCATTTT
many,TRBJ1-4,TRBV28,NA,CASTFPPATNEKLFF,TGTGCCAGCACCTTCCCCCCAGCAACTAATGAAAAACTGTTTTTT
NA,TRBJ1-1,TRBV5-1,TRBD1,CASSIDRVVGEAFF,TGCGCCAGCAGCATAGACAGGGTGGTCGGTGAAGCTTTCTTT
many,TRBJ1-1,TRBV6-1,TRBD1,CASSEEDRVYTEAFF,TGTGCCAGCAGTGAAGAGGACAGGGTATACACTGAAGCTTTCTTT
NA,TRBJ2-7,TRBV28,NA,CASSARDRSSYEQYF,TGTGCCAGCAGTGCAAGGGACCGAAGCTCCTACGAGCAGTACTTC
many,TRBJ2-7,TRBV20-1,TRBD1,CSARGDRGGEQYF,TGCAGTGCTAGAGGAGACAGGGGAGGCGAGCAGTACTTC
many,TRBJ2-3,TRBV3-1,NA,CASRGTATTDTQYF,TGTGCCAGCAGAGGGACTGCTACCACAGATACGCAGTATTTT
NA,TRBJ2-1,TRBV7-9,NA,CASSLVIRSSYNEQFF,TGTGCCAGCAGCTTAGTTATCCGAAGCTCCTACAATGAGCAGTTCTTC
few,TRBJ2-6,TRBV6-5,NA,CASSSPGKSGANVLTF,TGTGCCAGCAGTTCCCCGGGGAAAAGTGGAGCCAACGTCCTGACTTTC
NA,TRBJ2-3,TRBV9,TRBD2,CASSVGGGVAGGLDTDTQYF,TGTGCCAGCAGCGTAGGGGGGGGAGTAGCGGGGGGATTAGACACGGATACGCAGTATTTT
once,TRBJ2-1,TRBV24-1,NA,CATSDFADPGQTYNEQFF,TGTGCCACCAGTGATTTTGCCGATCCGGGACAAACCTACAATGAGCAGTTCTTC
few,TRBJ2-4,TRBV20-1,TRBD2,CSAGVGGAGDIQYF,TGCAGTGCTGGAGTCGGGGGGGCCGGGGACATTCAGTACTTC
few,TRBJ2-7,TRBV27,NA,CASSFSPARGPPYEQYF,TGTGCCAGCAGTTTTTCCCCGGCGAGGGGCCCCCCCTACGAGCAGTACTTC
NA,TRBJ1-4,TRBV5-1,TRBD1,CASSDPGTGNEKLFF,TGCGCCAGCAGCGACCCCGGGACAGGGAATGAAAAACTGTTTTTT
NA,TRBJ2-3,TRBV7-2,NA,CASSLESGFTDTQYF,TGTGCCAGCAGCCTAGAAAGCGGGTTCACAGATACGCAGTATTTT
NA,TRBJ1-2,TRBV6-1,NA,CASSEATVDGYTF,TGTGCCAGCAGTGAGGCGACAGTGGATGGCTACACCTTC
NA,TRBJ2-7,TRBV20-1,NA,CSARPGVTYEQYF,TGCAGTGCTAGACCAGGGGTCACCTACGAGCAGTACTTC
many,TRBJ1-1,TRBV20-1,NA,CSAPGWGNTEAFF,TGCAGTGCTCCGGGTTGGGGGAACACTGAAGCTTTCTTT
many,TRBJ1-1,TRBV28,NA,CASRPDSRVTEAFF,TGTGCCAGCAGACCGGACAGCCGGGTCACTGAAGCTTTCTTT